The 32 T cell receptor beta chains in this list originate from one sample, sequenced in a study of blood T cell repertoires in COVID-19. Method: immunoSEQ multiplex PCR; TCRdb's copy keeps in-frame clones and lacks some. This table has about 120,000 clones, 70% to 90% appearing once. Material: peripheral blood. The receptors stem from a middle-aged man with acute or convalescent COVID-19.

In its sample, this clone was seen a few times. CDR3 amino acids: CASSPSGTGGINQPQHF. The CDR3 DNA sequence: TGTGCCAGCAGTCCCTCCGGGACAGGGGGCATCAATCAGCCCCAGCATTTT. V usage is TRBV6-2 or TRBV6-3 and J usage is TRBJ1-5, with 12 bases that match TRBD1. The germline CDR1 and CDR2 sequences are MNHEY and SVGEGT. The ends lost 5 bases at V and 3 bases at J; junction bases unmatched: 8. The CDR3 is 17 residues long.

This rearrangement joins TRBV3-1 (or the pseudogene TRBV3-2) to TRBJ1-4; a possible D gene is TRBD1 (6 bases). The V end was cut by 4 bases, the J end by 6 bases, with 12 bases between. Germline V gene lookup returns CDR1 LGHDT and CDR2 YNNKEL (reference sequence). This CDR3 is 14 amino acids long. The CDR3 bases are TGTGCCAGCAGCCCAGCAGGGGTGGATGAAAAACTGTTTTTT. Amino acids: CASSPAGVDEKLFF.

V gene TRBV5-1 combines with J gene TRBJ2-5; no definite D call. The CDR3 consists of 16 residues. Trimming pared 0 bases from V and 0 bases from J, leaving 12 bases between. CDR1 is SGHRS and CDR2 is YFSETQ in the germline V gene. Here the CDR3 reads CASSLEPTPYQETQYF. The CDR3 DNA sequence: TGCGCCAGCAGCTTGGAACCTACCCCATACCAAGAGACCCAGTACTTC.

The V gene is TRBV18, the J gene TRBJ2-7; 7 bases agree with TRBD2. The CDR3 consists of 17 residues. Losses at the gene ends were 0 bases for V and 1 base for J; bases not matched to a gene: 9. The germline gives CDR1 KGHSH, CDR2 LQKENI. In nucleotides, the CDR3 is TGTGCCAGCTCACCACCCCGGACCGGGGGGATTTCCTACGAGCAGTACTTC. This translates into CASSPPRTGGISYEQYF.

This chain joins TRBV5-8 and TRBJ1-5; 10 bases agree with TRBD1. The V and J ends lost 4 bases and 5 bases, in that order; junction bases with no gene match: 12. The CDR3 totals 17 residues. Germline lookup yields CDR1 SGHTS and CDR2 YDEGEE. CDR3: CASSPWTGGIQDQPQHF. The CDR3 DNA reads TGTGCCAGCAGCCCTTGGACAGGGGGAATTCAGGATCAGCCCCAGCATTTT.

The gene calls are TRBV7-3 and TRBJ1-1; D remains unclear. The CDR3 spans 13 residues. Germline CDR1 and CDR2: SGHTA and FQGTGA. V was pared by 6 bases and J by 0 bases, with 8 bases between. This CDR3 is CASSLSMNTEAFF. DNA for the CDR3: TGTGCCAGCAGTCTCAGTATGAACACTGAAGCTTTCTTT.

CDR3 loop: CASSKTDSYTDTQYF. CDR3 sequence (DNA): TGTGCCAGCAGCAAGACTGATTCGTACACAGATACGCAGTATTTT. The chain links TRBV4-2 to TRBJ2-3, with D unresolved. The V end lost 5 bases, the J end lost 2 bases, and 14 bases lay between the germline ends. The CDR3 consists of 15 residues. Germline V CDR1 and CDR2: LGHNA, YNFKEQ.

This clone was counted a few times. J is TRBJ2-7 and V is TRBV7-9; a possible D gene is TRBD1 (6 bases). The length of the CDR3 is 14 residues. The germline V gene has CDR1 SEHNR and CDR2 FQNEAQ (reference sequence). The germline V and J ends were trimmed by 5 bases and 6 bases, with 17 bases remaining between them. The CDR3 is CASSALQGAAEQYF. The CDR3 region has the DNA TGTGCCAGCAGCGCCCTACAGGGCGCTGCCGAGCAGTACTTC.

The V call is TRBV4-3, the J call TRBJ2-7, with D maybe TRBD2 (5 bases). Trimming pared 0 bases from V and 0 bases from J, leaving 18 bases between. CDR1 is LGHNA and CDR2 is YSLEER in the germline V gene. This CDR3 comprises 18 residues. The CDR3 here is CASSQDQLDGVFSYEQYF. Written as DNA, the CDR3 is TGCGCCAGCAGCCAAGATCAGCTGGACGGGGTGTTCTCCTACGAGCAGTACTTC.

This chain uses TRBV5-5 with TRBJ2-2; D gene ambiguous. Per the germline V gene, CDR1 is SGHKS and CDR2 is YYEKEE (reference sequence). With 4 bases removed from V and 3 bases from J, the gap between germline ends came to 13 bases. The CDR3 sequence is 15 residues long. CDR3 DNA sequence: TGTGCCAGCAGCGCACCAGGTACGGACACCGGGGAGCTGTTTTTT. This translates into CASSAPGTDTGELFF.

This clone was observed a few times. The V and J genes are TRBV3-1 (or the pseudogene TRBV3-2) and TRBJ2-7; possibly TRBD2 for D (6 bases). Trimming left V 1 base short and J 4 bases short, with 17 bases between. The germline gives CDR1 LGHDT, CDR2 YNNKEL (reference sequence). This CDR3 region has 16 residues. In DNA, the CDR3 is TGTGCCAGCAGCCAAGTCCTTCGGGGGAGCCAATACGAGCAGTACTTC. Protein: CASSQVLRGSQYEQYF.

The rearrangement joins TRBV7-8 to TRBJ2-2; 10 nucleotides agree with TRBD1. This CDR3 contains 17 residues. Germline V gene data show CDR1 as SGHVS and CDR2 as FQNEAQ. With V trimmed by 1 base and J by 4 bases, 6 bases remained unmatched. CDR3 loop: CASSLEFDRGRTGELFF. In nucleotides, the CDR3 is TGTGCCAGCAGCTTAGAGTTCGACAGGGGGCGCACCGGGGAGCTGTTTTTT.

V gene TRBV6-5 combines with J gene TRBJ1-2; 10 bases match TRBD1. V shed 6 bases, J shed 7 bases, and the junction held 8 bases outside the gene matches. CDR1 MNHEY and CDR2 SVGAGI come from the germline V gene. CDR3 length: 14 amino acids. In nucleotides, the CDR3 is TGTGCCAGCAGCCAGACAGGGGGCGAGGGTGGCTACACCTTC. It is translated as CASSQTGGEGGYTF.

The chain carries TRBV19 and TRBJ1-4, with D possibly TRBD1 on 5 matching bases. This CDR3 spans 14 amino acids. The germline gives CDR1 LNHDA, CDR2 SQIVND (reference sequence). The V end lost 6 bases, the J end lost 3 bases, and 11 bases lay between the germline ends. The CDR3 nucleotides are TGTGCCAGTAGAGACAGTTCTTCTAATGAAAAACTGTTTTTT. As protein: CASRDSSSNEKLFF. Full variable domain (rest looked up from reference TRBV19 and TRBJ1-4): DGGITQSPKYLFRKEGQNVTLSCEQNLNHDAMYWYRQDPGQGLRLIYYSQIVNDFQKGDIAEGYSVSREKKESFPLTVTSAQKNPTAFYLCASRDSSSNEKLFFGSGTQLSVL.

CDR3 amino acids: CASSSAGSNQPQHF. The DNA for the CDR3 is TGTGCCAGCAGTTCGGCAGGAAGCAATCAGCCCCAGCATTTT. The chain employs TRBV6-2 or TRBV6-3 and TRBJ1-5; D remains ambiguous. V lost 4 bases, J lost 1 base, and 8 bases lay in between. Germline CDR1 and CDR2: MNHEY and SVGEGT. This CDR3 has 14 residues.

V usage is TRBV7-9 and J usage is TRBJ1-6; tentative D call: TRBD1 (6 bases). Trimming pared 5 bases from V and 8 bases from J, leaving 16 bases between. This CDR3 is 15 amino acids long. The germline gives CDR1 SEHNR, CDR2 FQNEAQ (reference sequence). This chain's CDR3 is CASSQTGFLDSPLHF. CDR3 DNA sequence: TGTGCCAGCAGCCAAACAGGGTTCCTTGATTCACCCCTCCACTTT. Variable domain in full (rest from reference TRBV7-9 and TRBJ1-6): DTGVSQNPRHKITKRGQNVTFRCDPISEHNRLYWYRQTLGQGPEFLTYFQNEAQLEKSRLLSDRFSAERPKGSFSTLEIQRTEQGDSAMYLCASSQTGFLDSPLHFGNGTRLTVT.

The CDR3 sequence: CASRVEFVYGYTF. CDR3 coding DNA: TGTGCCAGCAGGGTGGAGTTTGTCTATGGCTACACCTTC. The gene calls are TRBV6-5 and TRBJ1-2; D gene ambiguous. The V end lost 6 bases, the J end lost 4 bases, and 12 bases lay between the germline ends. The CDR3 consists of 13 residues. Germline CDR1 MNHEY, CDR2 SVGAGI.

This clone was seen only a few times. The V gene is TRBV19, the J gene TRBJ2-6, with a tentative D call TRBD2 (6 bases). Germline CDR1 and CDR2: LNHDA and SQIVND (reference sequence). The CDR3 covers 17 residues. V lost 4 bases and J lost 3, with 16 bases in between. CDR3 sequence reads: CASSRIGGRDGANVLTF. The CDR3 DNA is TGTGCCAGTAGTAGAATAGGAGGGCGGGATGGGGCCAACGTCCTGACTTTC.

The rearrangement joins TRBV19 to TRBJ1-2; 9 nucleotides agree with TRBD1. The CDR3 covers 13 residues. The junction had 2 bases not matched to a gene; V was cut back by 6 bases and J by 3 bases. Per germline, CDR1 LNHDA and CDR2 SQIVND (reference sequence). The CDR3 nucleotides read TGTGCCAGTAGCCGGGACAGGGACTATGGCTACACCTTC. Its translation: CASSRDRDYGYTF.

The gene calls are TRBV29-1 and TRBJ1-2, with D maybe TRBD1 (5 bases). Trimming cost V 6 bases and J 3 bases, with 14 bases left between them. The germline gives CDR1 SQVTM, CDR2 ANQGSEA. The CDR3 length is 13 residues. This chain's CDR3 is CSVQTARDYGYTF. The CDR3 coding sequence is TGCAGCGTCCAGACGGCCAGGGACTATGGCTACACCTTC.

The rearrangement links TRBV18 to TRBJ2-2, with a possible D match to TRBD1 (6 bases). Germline CDR1 is KGHSH and CDR2 is LQKENI. CDR3 length equals 16 residues. Trimming took 1 base from V and 2 from J, leaving 11 bases between them. The CDR3 is CASSPRTDTNTGELFF. Written as DNA, the CDR3 is TGTGCCAGCTCACCACGGACAGACACAAACACCGGGGAGCTGTTTTTT.

The rearrangement links TRBV29-1 to TRBJ1-4; D gene unclear. The CDR3 has 13 residues. The ends were cut back, 5 bases at V and 5 bases at J, with 12 bases in the middle. The germline gives CDR1 SQVTM, CDR2 ANQGSEA. CDR3 DNA: TGCAGCGTTTTTGGTCCAGAAAATGAAAAACTGTTTTTT. Residues: CSVFGPENEKLFF.

The rearrangement uses TRBV30 and TRBJ1-1, with D possibly matching TRBD1 (6 bases). V lost 1 base and J 1 base, leaving 7 bases between the germline ends. This CDR3 region has 13 residues. Germline V CDR1 and CDR2: GTSNPN, SVGIG (reference sequence). The CDR3 nucleotides read TGTGCCTGGAGTGGGACAGCGAACACTGAAGCTTTCTTT. Protein sequence: CAWSGTANTEAFF.

The chain carries TRBV11-2 and TRBJ1-1; D unclear. The germline V gene has CDR1 SGHAT and CDR2 FQNNGV. Trimming removed 1 base at V and 4 bases at J, with 10 bases between. This CDR3 region has 14 residues. The CDR3 loop is CASSLAQSGTEAFF. The CDR3 nucleotides are TGTGCCAGCAGCTTAGCCCAGTCGGGCACTGAAGCTTTCTTT.

This clone was observed a single time. The CDR3 region has the DNA TGTGCCAGCCGGGATAGCAATCAGCCCCAGCATTTT. This encodes CASRDSNQPQHF. This chain links TRBV19 with TRBJ1-5, with D hard to call. CDR1 and CDR2 (germline): LNHDA, SQIVND (reference sequence). CDR3 length equals 12 residues. V dropped 9 bases and J dropped 0 bases, with 6 bases sitting between them.

The J gene is TRBJ2-2, the V gene TRBV21-1; the tabulated D call, TRBD2, remains unverified against the DNA. TRBV21-1 is labeled a pseudogene. This CDR3 is built from 14 residues. CDR3 amino acids: CASSKEGGCRELFF. As DNA, the CDR3 is TGTGCCAGCAGCAAAGAGGGGGGGTGCAGGGAGCTGTTTTTT.

This chain joins TRBV5-1 and TRBJ2-7, with 10 bases fitting TRBD1. CDR1 and CDR2 from the germline V gene are SGHRS and YFSETQ. The V segment lost 4 bases and the J segment 3 bases; nucleotides outside the gene matches: 7. The CDR3 runs to 15 residues. CDR3 loop: CASSAAGTGVYEQYF. In DNA form, the CDR3 reads TGCGCCAGCAGCGCAGCCGGGACAGGGGTCTACGAGCAGTACTTC.

CDR3 coding DNA: TGTGCCGCGGCGGAAGTCTATGAGCAGTTCTTC. Residues: CAAAEVYEQFF. The rearrangement joins TRBV10-3 to TRBJ2-1; D call uncertain. The CDR3 has 11 residues. Germline V gene sequence: CDR1 ENHRY, CDR2 SYGVKD. Trimming left V 11 bases short and J 8 bases short, with 13 bases between.

This clone has only one observation. The chain carries TRBV5-1 and TRBJ2-3, with TRBD2 as a possible D gene (5 bases). This CDR3 is built from 14 residues. Germline V gene data show CDR1 as SGHRS and CDR2 as YFSETQ. Trimming removed 4 bases at V and 2 bases at J, with 11 bases between. The CDR3 DNA sequence: TGCGCCAGCAGCGAGGGCCCCTCCACAGATACGCAGTATTTT. This encodes CASSEGPSTDTQYF.

This chain connects TRBV29-1 to TRBJ2-2; the match to TRBD1 covers 7 bases. The J segment lost 7 bases and the V segment lost 7 bases, leaving 6 bases of the junction unmatched. Germline CDR1 is SQVTM and CDR2 is ANQGSEA. This CDR3 has 12 amino acids. The CDR3 DNA reads TGCAGCGCCCGCAGGGGGAGCGGGGAGCTGTTTTTT. Translated, it gives CSARRGSGELFF.

A single count supports this clone. The rearrangement uses TRBV10-3 and TRBJ1-1; D call uncertain. With 0 bases removed from V and 2 bases from J, the gap between germline ends came to 10 bases. The germline CDR1 and CDR2 sequences are ENHRY and SYGVKD. This CDR3 comprises 15 residues. CDR3 loop: CAISESKADNTEAFF. The CDR3 DNA sequence: TGTGCCATCAGTGAGTCGAAAGCGGACAACACTGAAGCTTTCTTT.

The rearrangement uses TRBV5-6 and TRBJ2-7; TRBD1 matches at 10 bases. This CDR3 is built from 15 residues. The germline gives CDR1 SGHDT, CDR2 YYEEEE. With 2 bases clipped from V and 4 bases from J, the junction kept 6 bases outside the gene matches. CDR3 nucleotide sequence: TGTGCCAGCAGCTTTCCCGGGACAGGGGCATACGAGCAGTACTTC. Its protein product is CASSFPGTGAYEQYF.